The source of this TCR beta chain is a study of shared clonotypes between healthy human individuals. Study overall: Three plates each covered CD4 naive and memory; CD8 naive two, CD8 memory one.

In replicate PCRs of sorted subsets, about 220 ng DNA, approximately 30,000 T cell genomes, was used. Profiled with immunoSEQ multiplex PCR; TCRdb holds only in-frame clones, not every one. This sample yields around 2,000,000 clones, of which roughly 95% are seen a single time; more than 0.1% belongs to the top ten. CD4+ cell separation produced CD45RA+ naive and CD45RA-negative memory subsets. The V end lost 4 bases, the J end lost 8 bases, and 14 bases lay between the germline ends. The CDR3 covers 13 residues. Per germline, CDR1 GTSNPN and CDR2 SVGIG (reference sequence). This clone showed up just a few times.

V gene TRBV30 combines with J gene TRBJ1-4, with a weak D call TRBD1 (5 bases). The receptor was isolated from a man between 18 and 35 years old in good health. The sequenced material came from naive CD4+ T cells sorted from blood. Stated subset: CD45RA+ positively selected. CDR3 DNA: TGTGCCTGGATAGGACAATCGGGCGAAAAACTGTTTTTT. Its translation: CAWIGQSGEKLFF.